The source of this T cell receptor beta chain is a study of T cell responses to AZD1222 COVID-19 vaccine. Per the germline V gene, CDR1 is DFQATT and CDR2 is SNEGSKA (reference sequence). CDR3 size: 11 residues. Note on this clone: The germline gene is not matched at one end of the junction; a read error may be the cause.

Sequenced by immunoSEQ multiplex PCR; TCRdb stores in-frame clones only, minus some. The sample carries over 150,000 clones, 85% to 95% recorded once. The chain uses TRBV20-1 and TRBJ2-1; no definite D call. Sequenced here: peripheral blood, sampled on day 0 of AZD1222 vaccination. This TCR derives from an adult in good health. CDR3 in DNA: TGTGGGATCTCCCACAACAATGAGCAGTTCTTC. Its protein is CGISHNNEQFF.